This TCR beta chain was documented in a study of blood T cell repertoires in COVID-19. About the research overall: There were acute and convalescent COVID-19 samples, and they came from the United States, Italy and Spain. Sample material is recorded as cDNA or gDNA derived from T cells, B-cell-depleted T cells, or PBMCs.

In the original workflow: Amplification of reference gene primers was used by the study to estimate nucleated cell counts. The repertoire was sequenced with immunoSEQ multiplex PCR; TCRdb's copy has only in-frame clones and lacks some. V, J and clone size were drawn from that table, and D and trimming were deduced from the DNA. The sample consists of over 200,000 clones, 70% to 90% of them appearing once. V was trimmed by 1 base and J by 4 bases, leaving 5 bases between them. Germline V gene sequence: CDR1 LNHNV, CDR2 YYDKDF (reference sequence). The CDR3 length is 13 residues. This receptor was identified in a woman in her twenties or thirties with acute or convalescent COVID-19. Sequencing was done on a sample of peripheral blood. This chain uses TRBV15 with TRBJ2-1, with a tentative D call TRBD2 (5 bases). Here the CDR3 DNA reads TGTGCCACCAGCAGAGGAGGGTACAATGAGCAGTTCTTC. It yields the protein CATSRGGYNEQFF.